This T cell receptor (beta chain) is drawn from a study of monozygotic twins with inflammatory bowel disease. The CDR3 runs 14 residues. Germline values: CDR1 KGHSH, CDR2 LQKENI. With respect to this clonotype: Its antigen remains unidentified.

cDNA for each sample came from eight separate reactions. TCRdb reprocessed the 5' RACE reads and stores each CDR3 protein as one record, lacking DNA. Its table lists 120,000 to 150,000 distinct CDR3 sequences. Each donor gave less than 3 ml of peripheral blood. Study conclusions and caveats: IBD patients displayed reduced TCRbeta diversity (inverse Simpson) when set against healthy co-twins.

This clonotype was sampled from a human donor with ulcerative colitis or Crohn's disease, or a healthy co-twin of an affected twin (not recorded which). The sequencing sample was made of blood. This chain uses TRBV18 with TRBJ1-1; the D call of TRBD1 rests on TCRdb alone, since no DNA is present to check it. CDR3 sequence: CASSRGGGDTEAFF.